Below are 24 T cell receptor beta chains sequenced from a single sample in a study of technical replicates of blood from a few donors. This table comes from immunoSEQ multiplex PCR, and its TCRdb copy is limited to in-frame clones, with some not included. Of about 59,000 clones in the sample, approximately 86% were seen once. What was sequenced was PBMCs. The receptor source for this set is a human donor in good health. Some clones in this sample may be carry-over from other donors' samples.

The J gene is TRBJ1-2, the V gene TRBV27, with 11 nucleotides matching TRBD1. Trimming at V came to 5 bases and at J to 7 bases, leaving 9 bases not matched to a gene. The CDR3 has 15 amino acids. Germline-derived CDR1 and CDR2 are MNHEY and SMNVEV (reference sequence). The CDR3 DNA reads TGTGCCAGCAGTACTAGGACAGGGGGCATGGTTGGCTACACCTTC. Encoded protein: CASSTRTGGMVGYTF.

The chain recombines TRBV6-5 with TRBJ2-2, with 9 bases that match TRBD2. V was clipped by 6 bases and J by 5 bases; unmatched bases: 7. There are 15 residues in the CDR3. Germline CDR1 and CDR2: MNHEY and SVGAGI. CDR3 residues: CASSSSGRGTGELFF. The CDR3 DNA follows: TGTGCCAGCAGCAGTAGCGGGAGAGGGACCGGGGAGCTGTTTTTT.

The J gene is TRBJ2-3, the V gene TRBV4-3; D may be TRBD2 (6 bases). Trimming removed 4 bases from V and 0 bases from J, with 11 bases in between. The CDR3 consists of 15 residues. Per the germline V gene, CDR1 is LGHNA and CDR2 is YSLEER. The CDR3 region has the DNA TGCGCCAGCAGCCTCCGGGACTCCAGCACAGATACGCAGTATTTT. Protein: CASSLRDSSTDTQYF.

The CDR3 is CASSQQVNTEAFF. In nucleotides, the CDR3 is TGTGCCAGCAGCCAACAAGTGAACACTGAAGCTTTCTTT. The chain links TRBV7-8 to TRBJ1-1; D call uncertain. Per the germline V gene, CDR1 is SGHVS and CDR2 is FQNEAQ. The CDR3 runs to 13 residues. Between the trimmed V and J ends, which lost 5 bases and 0 bases, there was a span of 7 bases.

The chain is built from TRBV7-3 and TRBJ2-1; 12 nucleotides agree with TRBD2. Germline lookup yields CDR1 SGHTA and CDR2 FQGTGA. This CDR3 region has 15 residues. The J segment lost 6 bases and the V segment lost 5 bases, leaving 5 bases of the junction unmatched. This chain's CDR3 is CASSLLAGGINEQFF. Written as DNA, the CDR3 is TGTGCCAGCAGCCTCCTAGCGGGAGGGATCAATGAGCAGTTCTTC.

The V and J genes are TRBV19 and TRBJ2-7; 9 positions match TRBD1. This CDR3 comprises 14 residues. V shed 4 bases and J 4 bases; nucleotides not matched to a gene: 5. Germline V gives CDR1 LNHDA, CDR2 SQIVND (reference sequence). The DNA for the CDR3 is TGTGCCAGTAGTAGACAGGGGGAGAGGTACGAGCAGTACTTC. Translation: CASSRQGERYEQYF.

This clone was picked up a small number of times. V gene TRBV7-6 combines with J gene TRBJ2-3; 7 bases are shared with TRBD2. The CDR3 has 13 amino acids. Losses at the gene ends were 6 bases for V and 4 bases for J; bases not matched to a gene: 4. Per germline, CDR1 SGHVS and CDR2 FNYEAQ. The CDR3 spells CASSKTSPDTQYF. The CDR3 DNA follows: TGTGCCAGCAGTAAGACTAGCCCAGATACGCAGTATTTT.

The chain uses TRBV15 and TRBJ2-3; 7 bases match TRBD2. Germline V gene lookup returns CDR1 LNHNV and CDR2 YYDKDF (reference sequence). The CDR3 consists of 13 residues. Trimming at V came to 0 bases and at J to 6 bases, leaving 0 bases not matched to a gene. The CDR3 nucleotides are TGTGCCACCAGCAGAGAGGGGGGGGATACGCAGTATTTT. Amino acids: CATSREGGDTQYF.

This chain links TRBV7-3 with TRBJ2-7; TRBD2 matches at 15 bases. The germline CDR1 and CDR2 sequences are SGHTA and FQGTGA. V shed 4 bases and J 3 bases; nucleotides not matched to a gene: 4. CDR3 length: 16 amino acids. CDR3 nucleotide sequence: TGTGCCAGCAGCTCAAGGACTAGCGGGAGGGTCTACGAGCAGTACTTC. It specifies CASSSRTSGRVYEQYF.

J is TRBJ2-1 and V is TRBV7-7, with D perhaps TRBD2 (6 bases). Germline CDR1 SSHAT, CDR2 FNYEAQ (reference sequence). The CDR3 extends over 15 amino acids. Deletions cut 5 bases from V and 10 bases from J, with 21 bases between. CDR3 sequence reads: CASSPFSAGAGEQFF. CDR3 bases: TGTGCCAGCAGCCCCTTTTCCGCGGGTGCGGGGGAGCAGTTCTTC.

The V and J genes are TRBV10-3 and TRBJ1-2, with unresolved D. V was clipped by 3 bases and J by 7 bases, with 9 bases between them. The CDR3 has 12 residues. Germline CDR1 and CDR2: ENHRY and SYGVKD. CDR3 DNA: TGTGCCATCAGTGATGGGGAGGGTGGCTACACCTTC. Translating gives CAISDGEGGYTF.

This clone has a single count. V is TRBV18 and J is TRBJ2-7, with D possibly being TRBD2 (5 bases). The V gene lost 1 base and the J gene lost 11 bases, with 15 bases spanning the gap. The CDR3 runs to 13 residues. Germline V gene data show CDR1 as KGHSH and CDR2 as LQKENI. CDR3: CASSPLLDEREYF. Here the CDR3 DNA reads TGTGCCAGCTCACCACTTTTGGACGAGAGGGAGTACTTC.

This rearrangement joins TRBV7-3 to TRBJ2-6; D possibly corresponds to TRBD1 (6 bases). From germline, CDR1 is SGHTA and CDR2 FQGTGA. Deletions cut 1 base from V and 4 bases from J, with 17 bases between. This CDR3 region has 18 residues. The CDR3 sequence is CASSLNAGALGGANVLTF. DNA of the CDR3: TGTGCCAGCAGCTTAAATGCAGGGGCGCTTGGGGGGGCCAACGTCCTGACTTTC.

CDR3 sequence reads: CASSLRAVREQYF. CDR3 bases: TGTGCCAGCAGCCTCAGGGCGGTACGAGAGCAGTACTTC. The chain uses TRBV7-2 and TRBJ2-7; D might be TRBD1 (5 bases). The V end was cut by 5 bases, the J end by 7 bases, with 15 bases between. The CDR3 has 13 amino acids. Germline V gene lookup returns CDR1 SGHTA and CDR2 FQGNSA.

The chain is built from TRBV6-1 and TRBJ2-5; 8 nucleotides agree with TRBD2. This CDR3 has 16 amino acids. With V trimmed by 3 bases and J by 5 bases, 11 bases remained unmatched. The germline CDR1 and CDR2 sequences are MNHNS and SASEGT. The CDR3 region is CASSDRAGGSLETQYF. DNA of the CDR3: TGTGCCAGCAGTGATCGGGCGGGGGGCTCCCTGGAGACCCAGTACTTC.

V gene TRBV7-3 combines with J gene TRBJ1-3; 7 bases are a match to TRBD1. The trim removed 3 bases at V and 0 bases at J, leaving 2 bases unmatched. CDR1 SGHTA and CDR2 FQGTGA come from the germline V gene. The CDR3 covers 15 residues. In nucleotides, the CDR3 is TGTGCCAGCAGCTTCGACAGGGTCTCTGGAAACACCATATATTTT. This gives the protein CASSFDRVSGNTIYF.

In its sample, this clone was seen once. The chain is built from TRBV10-3 and TRBJ2-7; perhaps TRBD1 as D (5 bases). Trimming took off 3 bases at V and 2 bases at J, with 8 bases between the two ends. CDR3 length: 13 residues. In germline, CDR1 is ENHRY, CDR2 SYGVKD. The CDR3, as DNA: TGTGCCATCAGTGATGACAGCACCTACGAGCAGTACTTC. This translates into CAISDDSTYEQYF.

The rearrangement uses TRBV20-1 and TRBJ2-7; D is perhaps TRBD2 (6 bases). The CDR3 covers 11 residues. Between the trimmed V and J ends, which lost 6 bases and 7 bases, there was a span of 13 bases. The germline V gene has CDR1 DFQATT and CDR2 SNEGSKA (reference sequence). CDR3 sequence reads: CSAGTFREQYF. The CDR3 DNA is TGCAGTGCCGGGACTTTTCGGGAGCAGTACTTC.

The chain links TRBV11-2 to TRBJ2-7; TRBD2 might be the D (6 bases). The germline V gene has CDR1 SGHAT and CDR2 FQNNGV. The germline V and J ends were trimmed by 6 bases and 0 bases, with 15 bases remaining between them. The CDR3 has 15 amino acids. The CDR3 nucleotides are TGTGCCAGCAGTGATAGCGGAGCCGGCTCCTACGAGCAGTACTTC. As protein: CASSDSGAGSYEQYF.

V and J are TRBV15 and TRBJ2-3; possible D gene TRBD2, 5 bases. CDR1 and CDR2 from the germline V gene are LNHNV and YYDKDF (reference sequence). V was clipped by 4 bases and J by 7 bases, with 18 bases between them. This CDR3 has 15 residues. This CDR3 is CATSKVGIHRNTQYF. In DNA, the CDR3 is TGTGCCACCAGCAAGGTCGGGATCCATAGGAATACGCAGTATTTT.

This clone was observed a handful of times. The chain recombines TRBV2 with TRBJ2-2; 10 nucleotides align to TRBD1. The CDR3 totals 16 residues. Looked up from germline, CDR1 is SNHLY and CDR2 is FYNNEI. The junction had 2 bases not matched to a gene; V was cut back by 4 bases and J by 0 bases. The CDR3 DNA is TGTGCCAGCAGTGGTGACAGGGGGCCGAACACCGGGGAGCTGTTTTTT. Translation gives CASSGDRGPNTGELFF.

This clone was seen just once. The rearrangement joins TRBV7-2 to TRBJ1-1, with unresolved D. The CDR3 is 14 residues long. Germline loops: CDR1 SGHTA, CDR2 FQGNSA. Deletions cut 6 bases from V and 1 base from J, with 12 bases between. The DNA of the CDR3 is TGTGCCAGCAGTTATTGGGCAACGAACACTGAAGCTTTCTTT. Amino acids: CASSYWATNTEAFF.

The sample holds one count of this clone. This sequence joins TRBV6-5 and TRBJ1-1; unclear D gene. CDR3 length: 15 residues. CDR1 and CDR2 (germline): MNHEY, SVGAGI. Trimming removed 2 bases at V and 1 base at J, with 11 bases between. In DNA, the CDR3 is TGTGCCAGCAGTTACGACCCGGCGGCGAACACTGAAGCTTTCTTT. It specifies CASSYDPAANTEAFF.

V and J are TRBV7-9 and TRBJ1-1; D gene unclear. Trimming shortened V by 5 bases and J by 0 bases, and 4 bases separated the two germline ends. Germline V gene data show CDR1 as SEHNR and CDR2 as FQNEAQ (reference sequence). The CDR3 is made up of 12 amino acids. CDR3 in DNA: TGTGCCAGCAGCCCTTTGAACACTGAAGCTTTCTTT. It encodes CASSPLNTEAFF.